These 27 T cell receptor beta chains were all obtained from the same sample, sequenced in a study of T-cell memory formation after mild COVID-19. TCRdb processed the 5' RACE reads anew with MiXCR; each CDR3 protein has one entry. The profile covers 250,000 to 350,000 distinct CDR3 sequences, with approximately 20% appearing a single time and over 20% taken by the ten largest. Sequences were obtained from PBMCs or a T cell subset sorted from them (not recorded which). All receptors derive from a young man who had mild COVID-19 (a few samples of this study predate the infection). Cell type and time point are not known.

The V and J genes are TRBV6-5 and TRBJ2-7; maybe TRBD1 (6 bases). Germline CDR1 is MNHEY and CDR2 is SVGAGI. V lost 6 bases, J lost 0 bases, and 15 bases lay in between. This CDR3 has 15 amino acids. The DNA of the CDR3 is TGTGCCAGCAGCCCTCCGGGACACAGCTCCTACGAGCAGTACTTC. As protein: CASSPPGHSSYEQYF.

The J gene is TRBJ2-5, the V gene TRBV5-4, with D maybe TRBD2 (5 bases). The germline CDR1 and CDR2 sequences are SGHNT and YYREEE (reference sequence). CDR3 length equals 14 residues. V shed 0 bases and J shed 4 bases, with 10 bases lying between them. CDR3 sequence: CASSLDLAGETQYF. Written as DNA, the CDR3 is TGTGCCAGCAGCTTGGACCTAGCAGGAGAGACCCAGTACTTC.

This clonotype came up many times. The V and J genes are TRBV11-2 and TRBJ2-3; D is ambiguous. The V end lost 3 bases, the J end lost 4 bases, and 5 bases lay between the germline ends. Germline-derived CDR1 and CDR2 are SGHAT and FQNNGV. The CDR3 totals 12 residues. CDR3 region: CASSFLADTQYF. In DNA, the CDR3 is TGTGCCAGCAGCTTTCTCGCAGATACGCAGTATTTT.

The chain uses TRBV5-4 and TRBJ2-3; TRBD1 might be the D (5 bases). The CDR3 length is 14 residues. Germline V gene lookup returns CDR1 SGHNT and CDR2 YYREEE (reference sequence). Trimming cost V 0 bases and J 5 bases, with 10 bases left between them. CDR3 residues: CASSLGRVKDTQYF. The CDR3 coding sequence is TGTGCCAGCAGCTTGGGCAGGGTTAAAGATACGCAGTATTTT.

The chain uses TRBV6-5 and TRBJ2-3; D assignment may be TRBD1 or TRBD2 (5 bases each). The ends were cut back, 0 bases at V and 0 bases at J, with 10 bases in the middle. The CDR3 runs to 16 residues. Per germline, CDR1 MNHEY and CDR2 SVGAGI. In DNA, the CDR3 is TGTGCCAGCAGTTACTCGATGGGGGTGAGCACAGATACGCAGTATTTT. Its translation: CASSYSMGVSTDTQYF.

Only a few counts were recorded for this clonotype. The chain has TRBV7-6 and TRBJ2-7, with D maybe TRBD1 (5 bases). Trimming pared 3 bases from V and 7 bases from J, leaving 16 bases between. Germline V gene data show CDR1 as SGHVS and CDR2 as FNYEAQ. The CDR3 totals 14 residues. The CDR3 bases are TGTGCCAGCAGCTTGTCTCAGGGTTCGGGTGAGCAGTACGTC. Its protein product is CASSLSQGSGEQYV.

This clonotype occurred many times. The chain couples TRBV11-2 to TRBJ2-3; D ambiguous. The CDR3 has 12 amino acids. Per germline, CDR1 SGHAT and CDR2 FQNNGV. Trimming removed 3 bases from V and 6 bases from J, with 7 bases in between. Here the CDR3 DNA reads TGTGCCAGCAGCTTTTCCCGCGATACGCAGTATTTT. Protein: CASSFSRDTQYF.

In its sample, this clonotype was seen a few times. The chain recombines TRBV5-1 with TRBJ2-3; 7 bases line up with TRBD2. CDR3 size: 15 residues. Losses at the gene ends were 4 bases for V and 0 bases for J; bases not matched to a gene: 5. In germline, CDR1 is SGHRS, CDR2 YFSETQ. CDR3: CASSLLAESTDTQYF. The CDR3, as DNA: TGCGCCAGCAGCCTTCTAGCGGAGAGCACAGATACGCAGTATTTT.

A note on this clonotype: The CDR3 carries no conserved terminal phenylalanine or tryptophan, so it likely arises from a read error. Because the CDR3's place on the DNA is in doubt, the DNA is left out and the CDR3 is given as listed by TCRdb. This sequence joins TRBV6-6 and TRBJ2-1; the tabulated D call, TRBD1, remains unverified against the DNA. With termini counted, the CDR3 has 11 amino acids. CDR1 is MNHNY, CDR2 SVGAGI, per germline (reference sequence). CDR3 region: CASSNGAAQKL.

This sequence joins TRBV29-1 and TRBJ1-2, with 8 bases fitting TRBD1. The CDR3 totals 12 residues. Unmatched junction bases numbered 3, after V lost 2 bases and J lost 7 bases. Per the germline V gene, CDR1 is SQVTM and CDR2 is ANQGSEA. The CDR3 DNA follows: TGCAGCGTTGAACAGGGGGCGGTTGGCTACACCTTC. As protein: CSVEQGAVGYTF.

This clonotype showed up just a few times. The gene calls are TRBV28 and TRBJ2-2; D is possibly TRBD1 or TRBD2 (6 bases each). This CDR3 contains 15 residues. Germline V gives CDR1 MDHEN, CDR2 SYDVKM. Trimming removed 6 bases from V and 4 bases from J, with 15 bases in between. The CDR3 bases are TGTGCCAGCAGACAGGAGGGGGTTGGCACCGGGGAGCTGTTTTTT. Amino acid sequence: CASRQEGVGTGELFF. Filled out from reference TRBV28 and TRBJ2-2, the complete variable domain reads DVKVTQSSRYLVKRTGEKVFLECVQDMDHENMFWYRQDPGLGLRLIYFSYDVKMKEKGDIPEGYSVSREKKERFSLILESASTNQTSMYLCASRQEGVGTGELFFGEGSRLTVL.

The CDR3 coding sequence is TGCGCCAGCAGCTTGGCCCCGCACGGAGCTAATTCACCCCTCCACTTT. This sequence encodes CASSLAPHGANSPLHF. The chain has TRBV5-1 and TRBJ1-6, with unresolved D. Germline values: CDR1 SGHRS, CDR2 YFSETQ. Trimming pared 0 bases from V and 6 bases from J, leaving 13 bases between. The CDR3 extends over 16 amino acids.

The chain recombines TRBV28 with TRBJ2-7; D gene uncertain. CDR1 is MDHEN, CDR2 SYDVKM, per germline. With 6 bases removed from V and 3 bases from J, the gap between germline ends came to 15 bases. The CDR3 covers 14 residues. In DNA, the CDR3 is TGTGCCAGCAGCACCCCAGCTGGGGACTACGAGCAGTACGTC. Translation: CASSTPAGDYEQYV.

In its sample, this clonotype was seen a few times. V gene TRBV10-3 combines with J gene TRBJ1-1; TRBD1 matches at 7 bases. Looked up from germline, CDR1 is ENHRY and CDR2 is SYGVKD. V gave up 10 bases and J gave up 1 base; unmatched junction bases: 18. The CDR3 sequence is 17 residues long. Written as DNA, the CDR3 is TGTGCCACCCGCCTGGAAGGGGGCGCCGGGAAGAACACTGAAGCTTTCTTT. It codes for CATRLEGGAGKNTEAFF.

The chain employs TRBV7-3 and TRBJ2-5; 8 bases map to TRBD2. The length of the CDR3 is 15 residues. Germline V gene data show CDR1 as SGHTA and CDR2 as FQGTGA. Unmatched junction bases numbered 6, after V lost 2 bases and J lost 4 bases. This CDR3 reads CASSLSASGLETQYF. The DNA of the CDR3 is TGTGCCAGCAGCTTATCGGCTAGCGGGTTAGAGACCCAGTACTTC.

In its sample, this clonotype was seen a few times. The rearrangement uses TRBV11-2 and TRBJ1-4, with D possibly being TRBD1 (6 bases). V lost 3 bases and J 2 bases, leaving 7 bases between the germline ends. The CDR3 extends over 14 amino acids. The germline V gene encodes CDR1 SGHAT and CDR2 FQNNGV. DNA for the CDR3: TGTGCCAGCAGCTTCACAGGGACTAATGAAAAACTGTTTTTT. Translating gives CASSFTGTNEKLFF.

This clonotype was detected a few times. The chain couples TRBV12-3 or TRBV12-4 to TRBJ2-2; 8 bases map to TRBD2. The CDR3 runs 15 residues. The V and J ends lost 5 bases and 4 bases, in that order; junction bases with no gene match: 6. The CDR3 DNA reads TGTGCCAGCAGTAGAGGACTAGCAGCCACCGGGGAGCTGTTTTTT. Its translation: CASSRGLAATGELFF.

The chain carries TRBV6-2 or TRBV6-3 and TRBJ1-5; 8 bases map to TRBD1. J gave up 6 bases and V 8 bases, and 9 bases lay outside the gene matches. Germline V gene data show CDR1 as MNHEY and CDR2 as SVGEGT. This CDR3 is 14 amino acids long. The CDR3 loop reads CASALQGGLQPQHF. As DNA, the CDR3 is TGTGCCAGCGCCTTACAGGGGGGACTTCAGCCCCAGCATTTT.

J is TRBJ2-3 and V is TRBV7-9; the match to TRBD1 covers 7 bases. The CDR3 contains 15 residues. Germline V gene sequence: CDR1 SEHNR, CDR2 FQNEAQ (reference sequence). Trimming cost V 5 bases and J 4 bases; bases outside gene matches: 9. The CDR3 loop reads CASSRRGQIADTQYF. CDR3 nucleotide sequence: TGTGCCAGCAGCCGTCGGGGACAGATTGCAGATACGCAGTATTTT.

This clonotype was seen more than once but under ten times. DNA of the CDR3: TGTGCCAGCAGCCAAGAAGGCAGCTCTGGAAACACCATATATTTT. Its protein is CASSQEGSSGNTIYF. The J gene is TRBJ1-3, the V gene TRBV3-1; no definite D call. The CDR3 totals 15 residues. Trimming pared 0 bases from V and 0 bases from J, leaving 6 bases between. CDR1 and CDR2 from the germline V gene are LGHDT and YNNKEL (reference sequence).

The V and J genes are TRBV20-1 and TRBJ2-1, with D perhaps TRBD2 (6 bases). The germline V gene encodes CDR1 DFQATT and CDR2 SNEGSKA (reference sequence). Trimming stripped 3 bases from V and 5 bases from J, with 14 bases between. The CDR3 has 14 residues. Here the CDR3 reads CSARGVGGHNEQFF. The CDR3 DNA reads TGCAGTGCTAGGGGGGTGGGAGGTCACAATGAGCAGTTCTTC.

The sample holds one count of this clonotype. This chain joins TRBV19 and TRBJ1-2, with 7 bases identical to TRBD1. The CDR3 has 15 residues. The J segment lost 6 bases and the V segment lost 6 bases, leaving 13 bases of the junction unmatched. Germline CDR1 LNHDA, CDR2 SQIVND (reference sequence). The DNA for the CDR3 is TGTGCCAGTAGCCGGGACAGCACCCACCTCGATGGCTACACCTTC. Translation gives CASSRDSTHLDGYTF.

This clonotype was seen only a few times. The chain links TRBV7-9 to TRBJ1-4; D remains ambiguous. V was cut by 1 base and J by 0 bases, with 12 bases left in between. Germline CDR1 SEHNR, CDR2 FQNEAQ (reference sequence). The CDR3 has 17 amino acids. CDR3 protein: CASSLGVSSATNEKLFF. DNA of the CDR3: TGTGCCAGCAGCTTAGGAGTCTCTTCGGCAACTAATGAAAAACTGTTTTTT.

This clonotype was seen only a few times. The genes are TRBV6-5 and TRBJ2-5; D is uncertain. Deletions cut 2 bases from V and 0 bases from J, with 10 bases between. The CDR3 consists of 15 residues. The germline CDR1 and CDR2 sequences are MNHEY and SVGAGI. CDR3: CASSYVDANQETQYF. CDR3 DNA sequence: TGTGCCAGCAGTTACGTCGATGCTAACCAAGAGACCCAGTACTTC.

This clonotype was observed a few times. This chain uses TRBV7-3 with TRBJ2-1; D call uncertain. Trimming cost V 3 bases and J 0 bases, with 15 bases left between them. Looked up from germline, CDR1 is SGHTA and CDR2 is FQGTGA. The CDR3 consists of 17 residues. This CDR3 reads CASSFGPVGSSYNEQFF. The CDR3 nucleotides are TGTGCCAGCAGCTTTGGACCAGTAGGAAGCTCCTACAATGAGCAGTTCTTC.

This chain's CDR3 is CSAKPGQGGTEAFF. The CDR3 DNA reads as TGCAGTGCAAAACCGGGACAGGGCGGCACTGAAGCTTTCTTT. The V call is TRBV20-1, the J call TRBJ1-1, with 9 bases aligning to TRBD1. The CDR3 covers 14 residues. The germline CDR1 and CDR2 sequences are DFQATT and SNEGSKA (reference sequence). V shed 6 bases and J 4 bases; nucleotides not matched to a gene: 9.

In DNA, the CDR3 is TGTGCCAGCAGACTAGCGGCTGCCCTGTGGACCCAGTACTTC. Its translation is CASRLAAALWTQYF. The J gene is TRBJ2-5, the V gene TRBV6-2 or TRBV6-3; 8 nucleotides align to TRBD2. Germline V CDR1 and CDR2: MNHEY, SVGEGT. Trimming took 6 bases from V and 7 from J; bases not matched to a gene: 10. The CDR3 extends over 14 amino acids.